The 27 T cell receptor beta chains presented below share a single source sample, sequenced in a study of beta chain features in type 1 diabetes. General study results and limits: In all four CD4+ subsets, TCRB CDR3 length was significantly, moderately reduced in type 1 diabetes.

Every isolated RNA sample was fully reverse transcribed, so sequencing captured expressed TCRB transcripts. Some clones are missing from TCRdb's copy, which holds only in-frame ones; the method was immunoSEQ multiplex PCR. The sample lists 160,000 or so clones, approximately 62% occurring once. Their cognate antigens are unknown. What was sequenced was naive CD4+ T cells from blood. The receptors here all came from a man in his thirties or forties with type 1 diabetes.

The chain has TRBV4-1 and TRBJ1-3; D possibly corresponds to TRBD1 (5 bases). The V gene lost 0 bases and the J gene lost 2 bases, with 8 bases spanning the gap. Germline V CDR1 and CDR2: MGHRA, YSYEKL. The CDR3 is 15 residues long. The CDR3 DNA reads TGCGCCAGCAGCCAAGAGGGGGATCCTGGAAACACCATATATTTT. This codes for CASSQEGDPGNTIYF.

This chain links TRBV30 with TRBJ1-2; unclear D gene. This CDR3 is built from 16 residues. The ends were cut back, 1 base at V and 4 bases at J, with 19 bases in the middle. CDR1 and CDR2 (germline): GTSNPN, SVGIG (reference sequence). The CDR3, as DNA: TGTGCCTGGAGTGGACTCAGCAGCGACTTGGTCTATGGCTACACCTTC. Translated: CAWSGLSSDLVYGYTF.

The chain recombines TRBV6-5 with TRBJ2-7; 11 nucleotides agree with TRBD2. Trimming took 6 bases from V and 6 from J; bases not matched to a gene: 7. CDR1 is MNHEY, CDR2 SVGAGI, per germline. The CDR3 length is 14 residues. CDR3 in amino acids: CASSRSGGAGEQYF. The CDR3 nucleotides read TGTGCCAGCAGCCGTAGCGGGGGGGCCGGCGAGCAGTACTTC.

This chain links TRBV29-1 with TRBJ2-5, with TRBD1 identical over 8 bases. This CDR3 comprises 14 residues. Germline V gene data show CDR1 as SQVTM and CDR2 as ANQGSEA. Trimming cost V 0 bases and J 5 bases; bases outside gene matches: 5. CDR3 in amino acids: CSVEERQGRETQYF. CDR3 in DNA: TGCAGCGTTGAAGAACGACAGGGGAGGGAGACCCAGTACTTC.

The chain uses TRBV25-1 and TRBJ1-2; D is perhaps TRBD1 (5 bases). CDR3 length: 16 amino acids. CDR1 is MGHDK, CDR2 SYGVNS, per germline. Trimming took off 1 base at V and 8 bases at J, with 20 bases between the two ends. CDR3 sequence (DNA): TGTGCCAGCAGTGAATCAGGCAGGACAAGGAGCGTAGGCTACACCTTC. Translated: CASSESGRTRSVGYTF.

The V call is TRBV2, the J call TRBJ2-5; D may correspond to TRBD1 or TRBD2 (6 bases each). The CDR3 spans 16 residues. Germline assignment: CDR1 SNHLY and CDR2 FYNNEI. V was clipped by 5 bases and J by 2 bases, with 18 bases between them. The chain's CDR3 is CASSPMGGLSQETQYF. The CDR3 DNA reads TGTGCCAGCAGTCCAATGGGGGGCCTCAGTCAAGAGACCCAGTACTTC.

This chain connects TRBV6-6 to TRBJ2-2, with a tentative D call TRBD1 (6 bases). The CDR3 is made up of 14 amino acids. Germline CDR1 and CDR2: MNHNY and SVGAGI (reference sequence). The V gene lost 6 bases and the J gene lost 3 bases, with 11 bases spanning the gap. The CDR3 spells CASRGGTHTGELFF. CDR3 nucleotide sequence: TGTGCCAGCAGAGGGGGAACGCACACCGGGGAGCTGTTTTTT.

The V call is TRBV14, the J call TRBJ1-1; D is unresolved. Germline lookup yields CDR1 SGHDN and CDR2 FVKESK. Trimming cost V 6 bases and J 4 bases, with 12 bases left between them. This CDR3 is 13 amino acids long. The CDR3 sequence is CASSQQRTTEAFF. CDR3 coding DNA: TGTGCCAGCAGTCAACAGAGGACCACTGAAGCTTTCTTT. The whole variable domain, filled in from reference TRBV14 and TRBJ1-1, reads EAGVTQFPSHSVIEKGQTVTLRCDPISGHDNLYWYRRVMGKEIKFLLHFVKESKQDESGMPNNRFLAERTGGTYSTLKVQPAELEDSGVYFCASSQQRTTEAFFGQGTRLTVV.

This clone was seen a few times. The chain carries TRBV29-1 and TRBJ2-7, with D possibly being TRBD2 (5 bases). The V and J ends lost 6 bases and 3 bases respectively, with 9 bases between them. Germline lookup yields CDR1 SQVTM and CDR2 ANQGSEA. This CDR3 region has 11 residues. The CDR3 DNA follows: TGCAGCGTCGGACTGGACTACGAGCAGTACTTC. Residues: CSVGLDYEQYF.

The J gene is TRBJ2-4, the V gene TRBV4-3; D unresolved. Trimming took 4 bases from V and 0 from J, leaving 16 bases between them. From germline, CDR1 is LGHNA and CDR2 YSLEER. The CDR3 contains 17 residues. For the CDR3, the DNA is TGCGCCAGCAGCCCCCGCAAGGTGCCACTAGCCAAAAACATTCAGTACTTC. This translates into CASSPRKVPLAKNIQYF.

The chain combines TRBV4-1 with TRBJ1-5; a possible D gene is TRBD1 (6 bases). This CDR3 contains 15 residues. Germline CDR1 MGHRA, CDR2 YSYEKL. V lost 0 bases, J lost 3 bases, and 9 bases lay in between. CDR3 sequence (DNA): TGCGCCAGCAGCCAAGATACAGGGCCCAATCAGCCCCAGCATTTT. This gives the protein CASSQDTGPNQPQHF.

This clone has more than one count but fewer than ten. The rearrangement links TRBV25-1 to TRBJ2-1, with D uncertain. The CDR3 spans 14 residues. Trimming shortened V by 2 bases and J by 6 bases, and 11 bases separated the two germline ends. The germline V gene encodes CDR1 MGHDK and CDR2 SYGVNS. The CDR3 loop is CASSEPTIFNEQFF. Written as DNA, the CDR3 is TGTGCCAGCAGTGAACCAACTATTTTCAATGAGCAGTTCTTC. Full variable domain (missing parts from reference TRBV25-1 and TRBJ2-1): EADIYQTPRYLVIGTGKKITLECSQTMGHDKMYWYQQDPGMELHLIHYSYGVNSTEKGDLSSESTVSRIRTEHFPLTLESARPSHTSQYLCASSEPTIFNEQFFGPGTRLTVL.

V gene TRBV15 combines with J gene TRBJ2-6; D gene ambiguous. V was shortened by 0 bases and J by 0 bases, with 18 bases between the two germline ends. Germline V lookup: CDR1 LNHNV, CDR2 YYDKDF (reference sequence). The CDR3 is 20 amino acids. CDR3 coding DNA: TGTGCCACCAGCAGAGAGCACGGTTATCAGTCCTTCTCTGGGGCCAACGTCCTGACTTTC. Translated: CATSREHGYQSFSGANVLTF. Combining the CDR3 with reference TRBV15 and TRBJ2-6 gives the whole variable domain DAMVIQNPRYQVTQFGKPVTLSCSQTLNHNVMYWYQQKSSQAPKLLFHYYDKDFNNEADTPDNFQSRRPNTSFCFLDIRSPGLGDTAMYLCATSREHGYQSFSGANVLTFGAGSRLTVL.

The V call is TRBV5-1, the J call TRBJ2-7, with 8 nucleotides matching TRBD1. The CDR3 has 15 residues. Germline lookup yields CDR1 SGHRS and CDR2 YFSETQ. V lost 2 bases and J lost 2; bases outside the gene matches: 6. CDR3 DNA sequence: TGCGCCAGCAGCTTTAAGGGGACAGGAGCCTACGAGCAGTACTTC. This translates into CASSFKGTGAYEQYF.

Here the CDR3 DNA reads TGTGCCTGGAGTGTACCTAACCCGGGGACCCAGTACTTC. This codes for CAWSVPNPGTQYF. This chain joins TRBV30 and TRBJ2-5; no reliable D call. V was cut by 0 bases and J by 7 bases, with 12 bases left in between. CDR3 size: 13 residues. CDR1 is GTSNPN and CDR2 is SVGIG in the germline V gene (reference sequence).

Regarding this clone: One end of the junction varies from germline; a read error may be responsible. The chain is built from TRBV14 and TRBJ2-7; a possible D gene is TRBD1 (5 bases). Per the germline V gene, CDR1 is SGHDN and CDR2 is FVKESK. The CDR3 runs 10 residues. The CDR3 region is CASSTGHTHF. CDR3 nucleotide sequence: TGTGCCAGCAGCACCGGACATACCCACTTC.

The chain has TRBV28 and TRBJ2-3; D gene unclear. The V end lost 7 bases, the J end lost 1 base, and 6 bases lay between the germline ends. Looked up from germline, CDR1 is MDHEN and CDR2 is SYDVKM. The CDR3 covers 12 residues. The chain's CDR3 is CASTPGTDTQYF. CDR3 nucleotides: TGTGCCAGCACCCCGGGCACAGATACGCAGTATTTT.

This clone was observed once. V gene TRBV29-1 combines with J gene TRBJ1-2, with D unresolved. The CDR3 is made up of 13 amino acids. CDR1 SQVTM and CDR2 ANQGSEA come from the germline V gene. Trimming shortened V by 4 bases and J by 4 bases, and 13 bases separated the two germline ends. DNA of the CDR3: TGCAGCGTTGCCCCGGGTCTCGGCTATGGCTACACCTTC. Protein: CSVAPGLGYGYTF.

There are a few counts of this clone. CDR3 in DNA: TGTGCCTGGAGGGTCGTCCGACAGCCCACTGAAGCTTTCTTT. As protein: CAWRVVRQPTEAFF. The chain joins TRBV30 to TRBJ1-1, with a tentative D call TRBD1 (5 bases). The V end lost 3 bases, the J end lost 4 bases, and 15 bases lay between the germline ends. Germline assignment: CDR1 GTSNPN and CDR2 SVGIG (reference sequence). This CDR3 region has 14 residues.

The sample holds a few counts of this clone. The V call is TRBV29-1, the J call TRBJ1-2, with TRBD1 identical over 10 bases. With V trimmed by 7 bases and J by 6 bases, 2 bases remained unmatched. Looked up from germline, CDR1 is SQVTM and CDR2 is ANQGSEA. This CDR3 is 11 amino acids long. The CDR3 DNA follows: TGCAGCGGAGGGACAGGGGATGGCTACACCTTC. Amino acids: CSGGTGDGYTF. The full variable domain, in which reference TRBV29-1 and TRBJ1-2 provide the parts outside the CDR3, is SAVISQKPSRDICQRGTSLTIQCQVDSQVTMMFWYRQQPGQSLTLIATANQGSEATYESGFVIDKFPISRPNLTFSTLTVSNMSPEDSSIYLCSGGTGDGYTFGSGTRLTVV.

The J gene is TRBJ2-1, the V gene TRBV29-1, with 11 bases aligning to TRBD1. CDR1 is SQVTM and CDR2 is ANQGSEA in the germline V gene. This CDR3 is built from 15 residues. The trim removed 7 bases at V and 5 bases at J, leaving 10 bases unmatched. CDR3 sequence: CSGMTGTGGNNEQFF. The CDR3 nucleotides read TGCAGCGGCATGACCGGGACAGGGGGAAACAATGAGCAGTTCTTC.

This clone was recorded a few times. The genes are TRBV29-1 and TRBJ1-1; D unresolved. V was clipped by 6 bases and J by 3 bases, with 8 bases between them. The CDR3 has 11 residues. From germline, CDR1 is SQVTM and CDR2 ANQGSEA. For the CDR3, the DNA is TGCAGCGTCACAGCGGACACTGAAGCTTTCTTT. Its protein is CSVTADTEAFF.

Regarding this clone: Other DNA sequences in this specimen translate into the identical CDR3. J is TRBJ2-6 and V is TRBV18; D unresolved. Germline V gene sequence: CDR1 KGHSH, CDR2 LQKENI. V gave up 3 bases and J gave up 1 base, with 4 bases separating them. This CDR3 has 14 residues. This CDR3 is CASSPSSGANVLTF. For the CDR3, the DNA is TGTGCCAGCTCACCTTCATCTGGGGCCAACGTCCTGACTTTC.

This clone was counted between two and nine times. The chain links TRBV29-1 to TRBJ2-6, with D perhaps TRBD1 (6 bases). The CDR3 runs to 18 residues. Germline V gene data show CDR1 as SQVTM and CDR2 as ANQGSEA. Between the trimmed V and J ends, which lost 2 bases and 1 base, there was a span of 18 bases. The CDR3 loop is CSVELDSPTLSGANVLTF. In DNA, the CDR3 is TGCAGCGTTGAACTGGACAGCCCCACCTTGTCTGGGGCCAACGTCCTGACTTTC.

The rearrangement joins TRBV29-1 to TRBJ2-4, with a tentative D call TRBD1 (5 bases). Trimming removed 4 bases at V and 0 bases at J, with 13 bases between. The CDR3 has 15 residues. The germline CDR1 and CDR2 sequences are SQVTM and ANQGSEA. CDR3 nucleotide sequence: TGCAGCGTTGGAGCCCCAGGGATAGCCAAAAACATTCAGTACTTC. Its translation: CSVGAPGIAKNIQYF.

This clone was counted a single time. This CDR3 reads CSVYGQGWAEAFF. The CDR3 coding sequence is TGCAGCGTTTATGGGCAGGGGTGGGCTGAAGCTTTCTTT. The V call is TRBV29-1, the J call TRBJ1-1; possibly TRBD1 for D (6 bases). The CDR3 totals 13 residues. V was clipped by 5 bases and J by 6 bases, with 16 bases between them. From germline, CDR1 is SQVTM and CDR2 ANQGSEA.

Only a few counts were recorded for this clone. V and J are TRBV10-3 and TRBJ2-5, with no clear D. The germline CDR1 and CDR2 sequences are ENHRY and SYGVKD. The CDR3 runs 12 residues. The V end lost 1 base, the J end lost 2 bases, and 2 bases lay between the germline ends. The CDR3 protein is CAISELQETQYF. CDR3 DNA: TGTGCCATCAGTGAGTTACAAGAGACCCAGTACTTC.